This T cell receptor beta chain was captured by sequencing in a study of blood T cell repertoires in COVID-19. J was trimmed by 9 bases and V by 4 bases; bases with no gene match: 4. The CDR3 has 14 residues. CDR1 SEHNR and CDR2 FQNEAQ come from the germline V gene (reference sequence). Data came from immunoSEQ multiplex PCR; TCRdb stores just in-frame clones and leaves some out. The repertoire holds 200,000 to 250,000 clones, with roughly four fifths as singletons. This clone has just one count. Participants came from roughly 24 US areas, aged about 18 to 100 years. The source of this sequence is a man between 35 and 55 years old who had recovered from COVID-19. The chain combines TRBV7-9 with TRBJ1-6, with 9 bases identical to TRBD1. Input material: PBMCs or T cells enriched from blood (not recorded which). CDR3 coding DNA: TGTGCCAGCAGCTCGGGACAGGGTGGTTCACCCCTCCACTTT. Amino acid sequence: CASSSGQGGSPLHF. Filled out from reference TRBV7-9 and TRBJ1-6, the complete variable domain reads DTGVSQNPRHKITKRGQNVTFRCDPISEHNRLYWYRQTLGQGPEFLTYFQNEAQLEKSRLLSDRFSAERPKGSFSTLEIQRTEQGDSAMYLCASSSGQGGSPLHFGNGTRLTVT.